This TCR beta chain was recorded in a study of T-cell memory formation after mild COVID-19. On the study more broadly: Clusters were largely donor specific.

Trimming cost V 6 bases and J 6 bases, with 29 bases left between them. Germline V gene lookup returns CDR1 SEHNR and CDR2 FQNEAQ (reference sequence). The CDR3 is 18 amino acids. This clonotype has a handful of counts. No antigen is known for it. Study-level points and caveats: The finding that pre-infection memory included some responding clones suggested that cross-reactive memory joined.

One entry per CDR3 protein results from TCRdb running MiXCR on the 5' RACE reads. The data show 470,000 or so distinct CDR3 sequences, approximately 18% seen once. The TCR originated in a young man who had mild COVID-19 (a few samples of this study predate the infection). Cell type and time point are not known. Material: PBMCs or a T cell subset sorted from them (not recorded which). V and J are TRBV7-9 and TRBJ1-2, with a possible D match to TRBD1 (5 bases). The CDR3 reads CASSSERSRDQGEDGYTF. In DNA form, the CDR3 reads TGTGCCAGCAGTTCCGAACGTTCCCGGGACCAAGGGGAGGATGGCTACACCTTC.